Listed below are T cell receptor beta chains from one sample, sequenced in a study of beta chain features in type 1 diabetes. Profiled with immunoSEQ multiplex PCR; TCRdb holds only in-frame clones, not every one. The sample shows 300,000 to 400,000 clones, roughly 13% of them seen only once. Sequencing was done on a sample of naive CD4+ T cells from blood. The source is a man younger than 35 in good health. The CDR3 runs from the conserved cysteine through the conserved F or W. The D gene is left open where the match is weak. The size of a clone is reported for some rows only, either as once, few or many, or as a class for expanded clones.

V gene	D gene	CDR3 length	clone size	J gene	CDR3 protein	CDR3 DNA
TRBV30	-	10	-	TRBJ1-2	CAFGGPGYTF	TGTGCCTTCGGGGGGCCTGGCTACACCTTC
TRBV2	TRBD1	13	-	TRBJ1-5	CATQTGWKQPQHF	TGTGCCACCCAGACAGGGTGGAAGCAGCCCCAGCATTTT
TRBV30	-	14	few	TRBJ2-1	CAWSVQGPRNEQFF	TGTGCCTGGAGTGTACAGGGTCCACGTAATGAGCAGTTCTTC
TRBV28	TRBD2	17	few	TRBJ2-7	CASRGGSPGLAFYEQYF	TGTGCCAGCAGGGGAGGCTCACCGGGACTAGCGTTTTACGAGCAGTACTTC
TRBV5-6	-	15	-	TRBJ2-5	CASSFGQTHQETQYF	TGTGCCAGCAGCTTTGGACAGACCCACCAAGAGACCCAGTACTTC
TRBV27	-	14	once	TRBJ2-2	CASSLRESTGELFF	TGTGCCAGCAGTCTCCGGGAGTCCACCGGGGAGCTGTTTTTT
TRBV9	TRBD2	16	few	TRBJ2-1	CASSGGTSGYLPEQFF	TGTGCCAGCAGCGGCGGGACTAGCGGGTATCTCCCCGAGCAGTTCTTC
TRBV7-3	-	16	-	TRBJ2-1	CASSPTPAPQGGEQFF	TGTGCCAGCAGCCCCACCCCGGCTCCCCAGGGGGGTGAGCAGTTCTTC
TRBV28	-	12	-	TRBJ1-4	CASGRRDEKLFF	TGTGCCAGTGGCAGGAGGGATGAAAAACTGTTTTTT
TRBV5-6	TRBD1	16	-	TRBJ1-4	CASSLGFGTGPEKLFF	TGTGCCAGCAGCTTGGGTTTCGGGACAGGGCCTGAAAAACTGTTTTTT
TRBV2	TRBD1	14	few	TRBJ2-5	CASSPDRYQETQYF	TGTGCCAGCAGCCCGGACAGGTACCAAGAGACCCAGTACTTC
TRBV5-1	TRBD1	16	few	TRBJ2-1	CASSFLDRGSYNEQFF	TGCGCCAGCAGCTTCCTGGACAGGGGCTCCTACAATGAGCAGTTCTTC
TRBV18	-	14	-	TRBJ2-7	CASSRGTLSYEQYF	TGTGCCAGCTCACGGGGGACACTCTCCTACGAGCAGTACTTC
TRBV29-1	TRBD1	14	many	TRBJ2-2	CSARGTGNTGELFF	TGCAGCGCACGGGGGACAGGGAACACCGGGGAGCTGTTTTTT
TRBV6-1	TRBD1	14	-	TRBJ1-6	CASRGQVSNSPLHF	TGTGCCAGCAGGGGACAGGTGTCGAATTCACCCCTCCACTTT
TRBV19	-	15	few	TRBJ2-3	CASSILTGGTDTQYF	TGTGCCAGTAGTATTCTGACGGGAGGCACAGATACGCAGTATTTT
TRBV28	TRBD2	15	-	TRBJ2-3	CASSFWLAGTDTQYF	TGTGCCAGCAGTTTCTGGCTAGCGGGCACAGATACGCAGTATTTT
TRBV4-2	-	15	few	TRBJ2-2	CASSQGDTLAGELFF	TGTGCCAGCAGCCAAGGGGACACTCTTGCCGGGGAGCTGTTTTTT
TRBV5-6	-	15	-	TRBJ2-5	CASNPGTPIQETQYF	TGTGCCAGCAATCCCGGGACACCGATACAAGAGACCCAGTACTTC
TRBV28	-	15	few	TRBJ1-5	CASSLIGASNQPQHF	TGTGCCAGCAGTTTAATTGGGGCTAGCAATCAGCCCCAGCATTTT
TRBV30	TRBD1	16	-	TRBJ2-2	CAWSVFGQAYTGELFF	TGTGCCTGGAGTGTGTTCGGACAGGCCTACACCGGGGAGCTGTTTTTT
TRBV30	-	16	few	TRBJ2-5	CAWSGLRVWAQETQYF	TGTGCCTGGAGTGGCTTGCGGGTTTGGGCCCAAGAGACCCAGTACTTC
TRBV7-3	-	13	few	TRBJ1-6	CASSSQGNSPLHF	TGTGCCAGCAGCTCACAGGGAAATTCACCCCTCCACTTT
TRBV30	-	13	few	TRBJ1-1	CAWSFQSNTEAFF	TGTGCCTGGAGTTTTCAATCGAACACTGAAGCTTTCTTT
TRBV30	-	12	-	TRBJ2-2	CAWTGATGELFF	TGTGCCTGGACAGGGGCCACCGGGGAGCTGTTTTTT
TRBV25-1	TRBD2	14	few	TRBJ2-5	CASSVRTSGGIQYF	TGTGCCAGCAGTGTTAGGACTAGCGGGGGGATCCAGTACTTC
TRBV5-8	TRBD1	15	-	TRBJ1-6	CASSHRGPYNSPLHF	TGTGCCAGCAGTCACAGGGGACCTTATAATTCACCCCTCCACTTT
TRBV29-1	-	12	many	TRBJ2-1	CSLSSGYNEQFF	TGCAGCTTATCCAGCGGATACAATGAGCAGTTCTTC
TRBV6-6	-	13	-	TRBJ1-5	CASSYREVQPQHF	TGTGCCAGCAGTTACAGGGAGGTTCAGCCCCAGCATTTT
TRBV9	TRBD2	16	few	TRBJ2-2	CASSVAPGGDTGELFF	TGTGCCAGCAGCGTTGCACCGGGGGGGGACACCGGGGAGCTGTTTTTT
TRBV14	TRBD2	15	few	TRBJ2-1	CASSPITSGSDEQFF	TGTGCCAGCAGCCCAATCACTAGCGGGAGCGATGAGCAGTTCTTC
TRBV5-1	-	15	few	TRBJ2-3	CASSLEEGNTDTQYF	TGCGCCAGCAGCTTGGAGGAGGGGAACACAGATACGCAGTATTTT
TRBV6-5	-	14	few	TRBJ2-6	CASSFRSGANVLTF	TGTGCCAGCAGTTTCCGGTCTGGGGCCAACGTCCTGACTTTC
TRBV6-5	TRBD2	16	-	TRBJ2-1	CASSSRGGATFDEQFF	TGTGCCAGCAGTTCCCGCGGGGGGGCTACATTCGATGAGCAGTTCTTC
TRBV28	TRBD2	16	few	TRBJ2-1	CASSPFQRGGLDEQFF	TGTGCCAGCAGTCCCTTTCAGCGGGGGGGCCTCGATGAGCAGTTCTTC
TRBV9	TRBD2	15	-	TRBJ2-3	CASSLGGGRSDTQYF	TGTGCCAGCAGCCTGGGGGGAGGGAGATCAGATACGCAGTATTTT
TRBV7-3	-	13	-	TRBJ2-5	CASSPKGEETQYF	TGTGCCAGCAGCCCAAAGGGGGAAGAGACCCAGTACTTC
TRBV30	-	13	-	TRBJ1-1	CAWSVTGITEAFF	TGTGCCTGGAGTGTAACAGGAATTACTGAAGCTTTCTTT
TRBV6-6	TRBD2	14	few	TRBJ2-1	CASSGTSGGYEQFF	TGTGCCAGCAGTGGGACTAGCGGGGGGTATGAGCAGTTCTTC
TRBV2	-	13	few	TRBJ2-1	CASSYRLSDEQFF	TGTGCCAGCAGCTACAGGCTCTCGGACGAGCAGTTCTTC
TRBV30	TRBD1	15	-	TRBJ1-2	CACPGQGYPYYGYTF	TGTGCCTGTCCGGGACAGGGCTACCCCTACTATGGCTACACCTTC
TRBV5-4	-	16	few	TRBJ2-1	CASSLGAESSYNEQFF	TGTGCCAGCAGCTTAGGTGCGGAATCCTCCTACAATGAGCAGTTCTTC
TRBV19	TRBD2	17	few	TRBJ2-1	CASSKIPGLNTYNEQFF	TGTGCCAGTAGTAAAATACCGGGACTAAATACCTACAATGAGCAGTTCTTC
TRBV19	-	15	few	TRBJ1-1	CASSILQGGYTEAFF	TGTGCCAGTAGTATTCTCCAGGGTGGGTACACTGAAGCTTTCTTT
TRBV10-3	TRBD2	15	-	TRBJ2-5	CAITAGTSVRETQYF	TGTGCCATCACGGCCGGGACTAGCGTTCGGGAGACCCAGTACTTC
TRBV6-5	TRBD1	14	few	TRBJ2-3	CASSYTGTAHTQYF	TGTGCCAGCAGTTACACCGGGACAGCCCATACGCAGTATTTT
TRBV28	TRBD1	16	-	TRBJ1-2	CASSDSGTGSNYGYTF	TGTGCCAGCAGCGATTCTGGGACAGGCTCTAACTATGGCTACACCTTC
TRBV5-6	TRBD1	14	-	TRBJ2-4	CASSSRDREDIQYF	TGTGCCAGCAGCTCCCGGGACAGGGAGGACATTCAGTACTTC
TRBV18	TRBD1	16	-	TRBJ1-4	CASSPRTGGESEKLFF	TGTGCCAGCTCACCGAGGACAGGAGGGGAGAGTGAAAAACTGTTTTTT
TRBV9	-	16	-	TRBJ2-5	CASSVGLRVGGETQYF	TGTGCCAGCAGCGTAGGTTTAAGGGTCGGAGGGGAGACCCAGTACTTC
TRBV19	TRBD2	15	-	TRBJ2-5	CASRDLAGGTETQYF	TGTGCCAGTAGGGATCTAGCGGGAGGCACAGAGACCCAGTACTTC
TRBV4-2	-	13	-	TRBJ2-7	CASSPRGTNEQYF	TGTGCCAGCAGCCCCAGGGGAACCAACGAGCAGTACTTC
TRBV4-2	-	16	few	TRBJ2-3	CASSQGLREMVDTQYF	TGTGCCAGCAGCCAAGGGTTACGGGAGATGGTAGATACGCAGTATTTT
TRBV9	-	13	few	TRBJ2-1	CASSPPSHNEQFF	TGTGCCAGCAGCCCCCCGTCCCACAATGAGCAGTTCTTC
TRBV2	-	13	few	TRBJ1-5	CASSGEGNQPQHF	TGTGCCAGCTCAGGGGAAGGCAATCAGCCCCAGCATTTT
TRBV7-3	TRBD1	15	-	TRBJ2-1	CASSSGGQGGTEQFF	TGTGCCAGCAGCTCGGGGGGACAGGGTGGCACTGAGCAGTTCTTC
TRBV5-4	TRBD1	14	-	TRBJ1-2	CASSLLDRGYGYTF	TGTGCCAGCAGCTTGCTCGACAGGGGCTATGGCTACACCTTC